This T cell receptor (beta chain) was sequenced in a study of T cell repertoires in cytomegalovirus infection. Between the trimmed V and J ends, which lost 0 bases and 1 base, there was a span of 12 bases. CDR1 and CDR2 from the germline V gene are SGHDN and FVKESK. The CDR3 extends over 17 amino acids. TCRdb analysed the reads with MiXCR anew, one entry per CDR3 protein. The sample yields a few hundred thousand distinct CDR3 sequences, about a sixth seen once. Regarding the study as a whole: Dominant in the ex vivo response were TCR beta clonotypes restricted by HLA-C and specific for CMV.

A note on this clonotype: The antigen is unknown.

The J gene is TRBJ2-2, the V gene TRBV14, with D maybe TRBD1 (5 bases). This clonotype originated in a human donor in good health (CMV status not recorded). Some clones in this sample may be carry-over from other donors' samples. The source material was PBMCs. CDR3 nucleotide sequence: TGTGCCAGCAGCCAAGATCGCAGGGCAAGGAACACCGGGGAGCTGTTTTTT. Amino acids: CASSQDRRARNTGELFF.